The clone carrying this TCR beta chain was seen more than once but under ten times. Its cognate antigen is unknown. This sample stems from a study of T cells after yellow fever vaccination. Findings and caveats of the study: Peaking on day 5 versus 15, the secondary response was faster but weaker.

By 5'RACE template switching, TCR cDNA was produced, with a universal primer site and UMIs added in the process. MiXCR, run by TCRdb on the 5' RACE reads, gives a single entry per CDR3 protein. This sample has 250,000 to 300,000 distinct CDR3 sequences, with about 5.2% found just once. Source: CD4+ T cells sorted from PBMCs, taken on the day of the yellow fever booster vaccination. The receptor comes from a man aged 18 to 30 who received the YFV17D yellow fever vaccine.

The CDR3: CASSPGQGRYGYTF. DNA of the CDR3: TGTGCCAGCAGCCCTGGACAGGGGCGGTATGGCTACACCTTC. This chain joins TRBV5-4 and TRBJ1-2, with 9 bases matching TRBD1. The V and J ends lost 4 bases and 5 bases, in that order; junction bases with no gene match: 6. The CDR3 totals 14 residues. CDR1 SGHNT and CDR2 YYREEE come from the germline V gene (reference sequence). The variable domain in full, with the rest retrieved from reference TRBV5-4 and TRBJ1-2, is ETGVTQSPTHLIKTRGQQVTLRCSSQSGHNTVSWYQQALGQGPQFIFQYYREEENGRGNFPPRFSGLQFPNYSSELNVNALELDDSALYLCASSPGQGRYGYTFGSGTRLTVV.